This T cell receptor (beta chain) was captured by sequencing in a study of cytomegalovirus exposure and HLA in healthy donors. With 60 Vbeta and 13 Jbeta primers, the PCR was carried out. The assay was immunoSEQ multiplex PCR, and TCRdb's table has in-frame clones only and misses some. The repertoire holds fewer than 200,000 clones, with 75% to 85% as singletons. The V and J ends lost 6 bases and 3 bases respectively, with 11 bases between them. The CDR3 is 13 residues long. CDR1 is MNHEY, CDR2 SVGAGI, per germline. Points on this clone: Its antigen is unidentified.

Study results and limitations: Owing to their indistinguishability, certain V segments, notably TRBV6-2 and TRBV6-3, were excluded. The study recorded 150 to 200 TCR beta chains that were cytomegalovirus-associated.

Sequencing was carried out using PBMCs. This sequence originates from a male donor in good health and CMV-seropositive. The chain joins TRBV6-5 to TRBJ1-2; a weak D match, TRBD1 (6 bases). CDR3 protein: CASRLQGDYGYTF. CDR3 DNA sequence: TGTGCCAGCAGACTACAGGGCGACTATGGCTACACCTTC.